This T cell receptor beta chain came from a study of CD8+CD57+ T cells in acquired aplastic anemia. Study context: Quantities of DNA derived from sorted CD4+ and CD8+ cells averaged 3.2 ug. Read counts for CD4+ cells (from healthy donors) averaged roughly 10 million. Study-wide results and caveats: Significance was not reached for CD8+ Simpson's diversity between patients and controls.

There are many counts of this clonotype. Its antigen remains unidentified. There are 13 residues in the CDR3. Germline CDR1 is LGHNT and CDR2 is FRNRAP. V was shortened by 6 bases and J by 7 bases, with 10 bases between the two germline ends. For CDR3 and TCR beta VDJ profiling, genomic DNA was the template used. TCRdb used MiXCR to reprocess the reads, holding one entry per CDR3 protein. The data show 200,000 to 250,000 distinct CDR3 sequences, about a third seen once. The chain has TRBV12-5 and TRBJ1-6; D gene uncertain. The source material was sorted CD4+, CD8+, or CD8+CD57+ T cells (not recorded which) from PBMCs. This clonotype was sampled from a human donor in good health, serving as a control. CDR3 region: CASGPMSNSPLHF. In DNA form, the CDR3 reads TGTGCTAGTGGCCCGATGAGCAATTCACCCCTCCACTTT.